This entry is about one T cell receptor (beta chain). Its antigen specificity is not known. This may arise from a read error, as a much more abundant clone is one base away. Measured from the cysteine to the phenylalanine, the CDR3 is 15 residues long. Left in the record is the CDR3 DNA by itself, 45 bases read in frame from the first base. The germline V gene gives CDR1 as SGHAT and CDR2 as FQNNGV. The data derive from a study of read filtering for tumor transcriptome and immune sequencing (dated by TCRdb to the early 2020s). Regarding the research as a whole: The cohort was composed of roughly 16 male and 11 to 15 female patients, with a mean age of approximately 70 years and an age range of roughly 47 to 90. By revised international staging, roughly eight patients were R-ISS I, about 15 were R-ISS II and 6 or 7 were R-ISS III. After DNase treatment, whole-transcriptome libraries were prepared with the TruSeq RNA Access Library Prep Kit. Per sample, about 3.5 to 11 million TCR-region mapped reads were obtained with IR-seq, compared with only about 80 to 1,400 with RNA-seq. Using the same bone marrow samples, the study ran both targeted immune repertoire sequencing and bulk whole-transcriptome sequencing and then compared the TCR repertoires from each method. A main aim was a read-filtering strategy for immune repertoire data, specifically whether clonotypes supported by a single read should be removed.

TCR libraries were constructed from roughly 0.4 ug RNA using the Immunoverse kit, and molecular barcoded adaptors covering alpha/delta and beta/gamma chains were employed. TCR library preparation used the same RNA that went into transcriptome sequencing. An Illumina HiSeq 4000 with 2 x 150 cycles was used to sequence the TCR libraries. The original methods were these. MiXCR aligned TCR reads to human V, D, J and C references and assembled the aligned reads into CDR3 clonotypes, with quality filtering and error correction included. The tcR package in R was used to analyze clonotype counts and gene usage diversity. Raw mapping reads were checked after the RNA-seq reads had been mapped by STAR aligner version 2.5.3a onto the human GRCh37 genome. To test how sequencing depth affects detected clonotypes, IR-seq fastq files were randomly downsampled with Seqtk 1.3. TCRdb reprocessed the public reads (quality trimming at Q25 with fastp, clone calling with MiXCR) and kept in-frame beta chains. Identical CDR3 protein sequences are pooled into one entry, listed with their most common genes and DNA. TCRdb, not the original authors, processed these V and J calls. This sample comprises tens of thousands of distinct CDR3 sequences, around a fifth of them detected only once. The top ten hold approximately 15% of the sample.

Every patient had bone marrow sampled at the time of active disease. Bone marrow mononuclear cells were isolated by Ficoll-Hypaque density gradient centrifugation. Myeloma plasma cells were removed and CD138-negative cells were obtained by negative selection following labeling with CD138 magnetic microbeads on a MACS separator. Purity of the isolated cells was checked by flow cytometry on an Attune NxT using CD138 antibodies. TRIzol reagent was used to extract total RNA, and a NanoDrop spectrophotometer was used to quantify the extracted RNA. Paired RNA-seq and IR-seq were performed on the CD138-negative bone marrow sample of each patient. What the research found in general, with its limitations: The correlation between IR-seq and RNA-seq shared clonotype proportions was increased by removal of single-read clonotypes. Compared with RNA-seq, IR-seq captured clonotypes at much greater depth and more reliably, and a smaller IR-seq throughput was enough to identify most of the shared clonotypes. Rather than purified T cells, the sorted CD138-negative fraction was a mixed bone marrow immune population. Single-read clonotypes made up about four fifths of clonotypes but roughly 3.2% of total reads in IR-seq, and under 75% of clonotypes and 40% to 45% of reads in RNA-seq.

This TCR came from a donor older than 35 with multiple myeloma. The sequenced material came from a population of CD138-negative cells sorted from bone marrow. Explained via the paper, the cell subset or site label denotes: bone marrow mononuclear cells depleted of CD138+ plasma/myeloma cells by negative magnetic selection. The receptor chain draws on TRBV11-2 and TRBJ2-3; the best D guess is TRBD2, with 5 bases matching. CDR3 region: CASGLDREAADTQYF. DNA sequence: TGTGCCAGCGGCTTAGATAGGGAAGCGGCAGATACGCAGTATTTT.